Presented here are 21 T cell receptor beta chains from one specimen sequenced in a study of blood T cell repertoires in COVID-19. The method was immunoSEQ multiplex PCR; TCRdb's version includes in-frame clones alone and lacks a portion of them. The sample consists of 95,000 to 150,000 clones, roughly 70% of them appearing once. The specimen sequenced was peripheral blood. The receptors here all came from a human donor with acute or convalescent COVID-19. The donor label of this sample is uncertain.

CDR3 in DNA: TGTGCCAGTAGTGAAAACAGGGGTAACTATGGCTACACCTTC. It translates to CASSENRGNYGYTF. This chain joins TRBV19 and TRBJ1-2; 7 bases are shared with TRBD1. The CDR3 sequence is 14 residues long. Germline values: CDR1 LNHDA, CDR2 SQIVND (reference sequence). Unmatched junction bases numbered 4, after V lost 5 bases and J lost 1 base.

The V gene is TRBV6-5, the J gene TRBJ1-5; no firm D call. The CDR3 loop spans 13 amino acids. V was cut by 0 bases and J by 8 bases, with 8 bases left in between. The germline V gene encodes CDR1 MNHEY and CDR2 SVGAGI. The CDR3 loop reads CASSYSRIEPQHF. The CDR3 nucleotides read TGTGCCAGCAGTTACTCGCGGATTGAGCCCCAGCATTTT.

The genes are TRBV29-1 and TRBJ1-1; tentative D call: TRBD1 (5 bases). Germline V gives CDR1 SQVTM, CDR2 ANQGSEA. This CDR3 spans 13 amino acids. The germline V and J ends were trimmed by 2 bases and 6 bases, with 13 bases remaining between them. The CDR3 nucleotides are TGCAGCGTTGAAAAGGTTCAGGGTCCTGAAGCTTTCTTT. The encoded protein is CSVEKVQGPEAFF. Full variable domain (missing parts from reference TRBV29-1 and TRBJ1-1): SAVISQKPSRDICQRGTSLTIQCQVDSQVTMMFWYRQQPGQSLTLIATANQGSEATYESGFVIDKFPISRPNLTFSTLTVSNMSPEDSSIYLCSVEKVQGPEAFFGQGTRLTVV.

This clone is deemed medium-sized. Within the sample, other DNA sequences also encode this same CDR3. The chain recombines TRBV7-9 with TRBJ1-4; TRBD1 agrees at 10 bases. V gave up 3 bases and J gave up 5 bases; unmatched junction bases: 0. Per the germline V gene, CDR1 is SEHNR and CDR2 is FQNEAQ (reference sequence). There are 14 residues in the CDR3. DNA for the CDR3: TGTGCCAGCAGCTTGGGACAGGGGAATGAAAAACTGTTTTTT. Protein product: CASSLGQGNEKLFF.

This clone occurred a few times. The chain carries TRBV5-6 and TRBJ1-2; tentatively, D is TRBD1 (5 bases). Germline V CDR1 and CDR2: SGHDT, YYEEEE. Trimming removed 4 bases from V and 1 base from J, with 14 bases in between. The CDR3 loop spans 15 amino acids. The CDR3 bases are TGTGCCAGCAGCCCGGGACTCCAAGTTAACTATGGCTACACCTTC. Protein sequence: CASSPGLQVNYGYTF.

J is TRBJ2-2 and V is TRBV7-9; D not resolved. Per germline, CDR1 SEHNR and CDR2 FQNEAQ (reference sequence). V dropped 2 bases and J dropped 6 bases, with 7 bases sitting between them. The CDR3 totals 13 residues. DNA of the CDR3: TGTGCCAGCAGCTTAACAGTTCCCGGGGAGCTGTTTTTT. The encoded protein is CASSLTVPGELFF.

The chain carries TRBV5-1 and TRBJ1-4, with a possible D match to TRBD1 (5 bases). This CDR3 has 14 amino acids. The germline V gene encodes CDR1 SGHRS and CDR2 YFSETQ. The V gene lost 0 bases and the J gene lost 2 bases, with 5 bases spanning the gap. Here the CDR3 reads CASSLGQTNEKLFF. The CDR3 DNA sequence: TGCGCCAGCAGCTTGGGACAGACTAATGAAAAACTGTTTTTT.

The rearrangement links TRBV18 to TRBJ2-3; a possible D gene is TRBD2 (5 bases). The germline V gene has CDR1 KGHSH and CDR2 LQKENI. V was shortened by 3 bases and J by 3 bases, with 7 bases between the two germline ends. CDR3 length equals 13 residues. In DNA, the CDR3 is TGTGCCAGCTCACCCGCGGGTACAGATACGCAGTATTTT. The encoded protein is CASSPAGTDTQYF.

V usage is TRBV19 and J usage is TRBJ1-6; D perhaps matches TRBD1 (5 bases). The germline CDR1 and CDR2 sequences are LNHDA and SQIVND (reference sequence). V dropped 3 bases and J dropped 8 bases, with 14 bases sitting between them. This CDR3 is 15 amino acids long. CDR3 sequence: CASSITLGGYSPLHF. DNA of the CDR3: TGTGCCAGTAGTATTACCCTGGGGGGGTATTCACCCCTCCACTTT.

This clone was seen more than once but under ten times. V and J are TRBV29-1 and TRBJ2-7, with no clear D. Germline loops: CDR1 SQVTM, CDR2 ANQGSEA. This CDR3 is 12 amino acids long. Trimming pared 1 base from V and 6 bases from J, leaving 10 bases between. The CDR3 DNA follows: TGCAGCGTTGAAGCAGCGTGCCGCGAGCAGTACGTC. This translates into CSVEAACREQYV.

This rearrangement joins TRBV28 to TRBJ2-1; TRBD2 aligns across 11 bases. Germline V gives CDR1 MDHEN, CDR2 SYDVKM. With V trimmed by 5 bases and J by 7 bases, 7 bases remained unmatched. This CDR3 comprises 15 residues. The CDR3 nucleotides are TGTGCCAGCAGTCTAGTAGCGGGGGGGCCGAATGAGCAGTTCTTC. It translates to CASSLVAGGPNEQFF.

This clone has more than one count but fewer than ten. The chain carries TRBV28 and TRBJ1-5, with D tentatively TRBD1 (6 bases). The V gene's germline CDR1 is MDHEN and CDR2 SYDVKM. The germline V and J ends were trimmed by 4 bases and 4 bases, with 8 bases remaining between them. The CDR3 has 13 residues. CDR3 sequence: CASSWGPNQPQHF. The CDR3 region has the DNA TGTGCCAGCAGTTGGGGGCCTAATCAGCCCCAGCATTTT.

This chain uses TRBV5-6 with TRBJ2-1; TRBD1 might be the D (6 bases). V lost 4 bases, J lost 5 bases, and 16 bases lay in between. This CDR3 is 15 amino acids long. Germline V gene sequence: CDR1 SGHDT, CDR2 YYEEEE. CDR3 bases: TGTGCCAGCAGCGCACAGGGCCCGCTAAACAATGAGCAGTTCTTC. Protein sequence: CASSAQGPLNNEQFF.

Details on this clone: The junction shows a germline mismatch at one end, possibly a read error. The chain combines TRBV4-1 with TRBJ2-3; perhaps TRBD1 as D (6 bases). CDR1 and CDR2 (germline): MGHRA, YSYEKL. The CDR3 totals 12 residues. Here the CDR3 reads CASSQGTEETLF. In nucleotides, the CDR3 is TGCGCCAGCAGCCAAGGGACAGAGGAAACTTTATTT.

The V and J genes are TRBV29-1 and TRBJ1-1; no firm D call. The V end lost 4 bases, the J end lost 1 base, and 10 bases lay between the germline ends. Per the germline V gene, CDR1 is SQVTM and CDR2 is ANQGSEA. This CDR3 contains 13 residues. This CDR3 is CSVGRRANTEAFF. CDR3 bases: TGCAGCGTTGGACGGAGAGCGAACACTGAAGCTTTCTTT. Based on the CDR3 plus reference TRBV29-1 and TRBJ1-1, the full variable domain is SAVISQKPSRDICQRGTSLTIQCQVDSQVTMMFWYRQQPGQSLTLIATANQGSEATYESGFVIDKFPISRPNLTFSTLTVSNMSPEDSSIYLCSVGRRANTEAFFGQGTRLTVV.

The chain joins TRBV11-3 to TRBJ2-5, with D possibly matching TRBD2 (6 bases). CDR3 size: 16 residues. The germline V gene encodes CDR1 SGHNT and CDR2 YENEEA. Trimming shortened V by 5 bases and J by 5 bases, and 21 bases separated the two germline ends. The CDR3 region is CASSPPGTPEDETQYF. CDR3 bases: TGTGCCAGCAGCCCCCCCGGGACTCCGGAGGACGAGACCCAGTACTTC.

Here the CDR3 DNA reads TGTGCCAGCAGTTTGGGGATTGGGGGGGCGGATACGCAGTATTTT. Amino acids: CASSLGIGGADTQYF. The genes are TRBV28 and TRBJ2-3; possibly TRBD2 for D (7 bases). CDR3 size: 15 residues. Trimming left V 3 bases short and J 6 bases short, with 16 bases between. In germline, CDR1 is MDHEN, CDR2 SYDVKM.

A few counts support this clone. The V call is TRBV7-8, the J call TRBJ2-2, with D perhaps matching TRBD1 (5 bases). This CDR3 spans 15 amino acids. Germline lookup yields CDR1 SGHVS and CDR2 FQNEAQ. V lost 2 bases and J 3 bases, leaving 10 bases between the germline ends. The CDR3 reads CASSLMGPDTGELFF. The CDR3 bases are TGTGCCAGCAGCTTAATGGGGCCGGACACCGGGGAGCTGTTTTTT.

V usage is TRBV6-5 and J usage is TRBJ2-4, with TRBD1 matching over 7 bases. The J segment lost 9 bases and the V segment lost 6 bases, leaving 8 bases of the junction unmatched. CDR3 length equals 13 residues. CDR1 and CDR2 from the germline V gene are MNHEY and SVGAGI. CDR3 amino acids: CASSQDRVGIQYF. The CDR3 region has the DNA TGTGCCAGCAGCCAAGACAGGGTTGGCATTCAGTACTTC.

Written as DNA, the CDR3 is TGTGCCAGCAGCCGAACGAGGGGGCCTGGCAATCAGCCCCAGCATTTT. Its protein product is CASSRTRGPGNQPQHF. The gene calls are TRBV5-8 and TRBJ1-5; 7 positions agree with TRBD1. V was pared by 4 bases and J by 2 bases, with 9 bases of the junction left unmatched. The CDR3 runs 16 residues. In germline, CDR1 is SGHTS, CDR2 YDEGEE.

This chain links TRBV7-9 with TRBJ1-1; possible D gene TRBD1, 5 bases. Trimming stripped 5 bases from V and 1 base from J, with 11 bases between. Germline assignment: CDR1 SEHNR and CDR2 FQNEAQ (reference sequence). CDR3 length equals 14 residues. The CDR3 DNA reads as TGTGCCAGCAGCCCTCGCCAGGGGAACACTGAAGCTTTCTTT. It specifies CASSPRQGNTEAFF.